This TCR beta chain was retrieved from a study of post-analysis software for immune sequencing data. About this clonotype: Its antigen is undetermined.

The CDR3 length is 16 residues. The V gene's germline CDR1 is MDHEN and CDR2 SYDVKM. Study-wide points: Controls showed significantly higher normalized Chao1 diversity than did multiple sclerosis patients. In patients, about five TRBV segments were more frequent than in controls, with TRBV5-6, TRBV5-1 and TRBV20-1 among them.

TCR beta cDNA libraries included unique molecular identifiers. TCRdb ran MiXCR on the PCR reads and lists one entry per CDR3 protein. The data show 450,000 or so distinct CDR3 sequences, roughly 45% seen once. This sequence was found in a girl aged 10 to 17 with multiple sclerosis. Sequencing was done on a sample of blood. The chain couples TRBV28 to TRBJ2-5, with 8 positions matching TRBD2. The J call is in doubt because the DNA end fits TRBJ2-7 better. The CDR3 DNA is TGTGCCAGCAGTCTCGGGGGGGGCAGGGGAAGTTACGAGCAGTACTTC. This codes for CASSLGGGRGSYEQYF.